This T cell receptor (beta chain) stems from a study of cytomegalovirus exposure and HLA in healthy donors. Primers included in the PCR were 60 Vbeta and 13 Jbeta primers. Generated by immunoSEQ multiplex PCR, the TCRdb table keeps only in-frame clones and is missing some. Of roughly 180,000 clones listed, 75% to 85% are singletons. Germline V gives CDR1 SEHNR, CDR2 FQNEAQ (reference sequence). Trimming stripped 1 base from V and 3 bases from J, with 9 bases between. The CDR3 spans 15 residues. The material sequenced was PBMCs. The sequence was obtained from a woman aged 55-70 years in good health and CMV-seropositive. The chain uses TRBV7-9 and TRBJ1-4; D not certain. The CDR3 protein is CASSLVRESNEKLFF. The CDR3 coding sequence is TGTGCCAGCAGCTTAGTTCGGGAGTCTAATGAAAAACTGTTTTTT.